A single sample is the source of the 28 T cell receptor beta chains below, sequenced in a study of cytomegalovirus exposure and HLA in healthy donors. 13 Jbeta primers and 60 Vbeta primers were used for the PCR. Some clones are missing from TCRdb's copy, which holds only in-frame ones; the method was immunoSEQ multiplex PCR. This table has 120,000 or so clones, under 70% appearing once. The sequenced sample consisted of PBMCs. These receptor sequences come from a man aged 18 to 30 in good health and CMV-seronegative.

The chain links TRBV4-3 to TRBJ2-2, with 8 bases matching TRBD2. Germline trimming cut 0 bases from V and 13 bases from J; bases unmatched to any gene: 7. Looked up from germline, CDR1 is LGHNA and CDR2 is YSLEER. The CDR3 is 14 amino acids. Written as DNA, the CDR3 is TGCGCCAGCAGCCAAGATGCCAGCGGGAGATGGCTGTTTTTT. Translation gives CASSQDASGRWLFF.

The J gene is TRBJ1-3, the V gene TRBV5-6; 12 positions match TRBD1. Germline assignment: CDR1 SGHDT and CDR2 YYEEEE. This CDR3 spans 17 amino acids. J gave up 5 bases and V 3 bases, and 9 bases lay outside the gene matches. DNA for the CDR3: TGTGCCAGCAGCTCTCCCCGGGGACAGGGGGCTAGAAACACCATATATTTT. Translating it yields CASSSPRGQGARNTIYF.

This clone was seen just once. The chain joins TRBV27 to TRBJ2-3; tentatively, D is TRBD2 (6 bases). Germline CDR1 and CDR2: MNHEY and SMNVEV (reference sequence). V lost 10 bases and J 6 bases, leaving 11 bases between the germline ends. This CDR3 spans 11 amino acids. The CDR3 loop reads CATLTRDTQYF. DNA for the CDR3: TGTGCCACGCTGACTAGGGATACGCAGTATTTT.

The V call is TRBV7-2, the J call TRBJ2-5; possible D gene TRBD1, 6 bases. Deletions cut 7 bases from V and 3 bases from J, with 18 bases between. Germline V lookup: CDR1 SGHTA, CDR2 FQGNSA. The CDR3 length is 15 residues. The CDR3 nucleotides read TGTGCCAGCAAGCTTAGTGGGACAAAGGAAGAGACCCAGTACTTC. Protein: CASKLSGTKEETQYF.

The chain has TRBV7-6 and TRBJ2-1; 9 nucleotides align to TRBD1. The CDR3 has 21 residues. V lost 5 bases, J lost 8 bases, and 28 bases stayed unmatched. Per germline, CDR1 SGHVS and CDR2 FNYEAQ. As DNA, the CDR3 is TGTGCCAGCAGCATGGCAGGCGGACAGGGGACTCGGGCAATAGGGTGGGATGAGCAGTTCTTC. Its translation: CASSMAGGQGTRAIGWDEQFF.

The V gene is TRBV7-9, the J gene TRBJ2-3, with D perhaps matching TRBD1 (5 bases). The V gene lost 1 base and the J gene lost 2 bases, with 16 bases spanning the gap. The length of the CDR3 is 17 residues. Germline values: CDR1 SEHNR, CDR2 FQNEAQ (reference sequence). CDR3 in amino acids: CASSLDQGGAVTDTQYF. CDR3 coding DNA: TGTGCCAGCAGCTTAGACCAGGGTGGAGCTGTCACAGATACGCAGTATTTT.

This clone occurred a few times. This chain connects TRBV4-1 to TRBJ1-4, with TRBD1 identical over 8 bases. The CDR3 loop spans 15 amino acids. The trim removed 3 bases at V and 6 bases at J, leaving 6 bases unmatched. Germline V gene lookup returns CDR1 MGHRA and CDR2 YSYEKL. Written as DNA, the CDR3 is TGCGCCAGCAGCCAGGCCGGGACAGGCTATGAAAAACTGTTTTTT. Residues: CASSQAGTGYEKLFF.

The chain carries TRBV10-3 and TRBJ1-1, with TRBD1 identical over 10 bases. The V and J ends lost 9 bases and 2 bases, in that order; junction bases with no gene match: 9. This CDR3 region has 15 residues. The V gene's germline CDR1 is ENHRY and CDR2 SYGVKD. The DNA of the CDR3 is TGTGCCATTCTTGACCGACAGGGGGCCAACACTGAAGCTTTCTTT. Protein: CAILDRQGANTEAFF.

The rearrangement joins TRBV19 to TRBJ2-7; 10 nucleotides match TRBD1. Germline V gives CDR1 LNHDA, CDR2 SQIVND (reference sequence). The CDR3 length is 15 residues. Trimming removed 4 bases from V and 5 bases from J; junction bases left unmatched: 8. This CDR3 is CASSTSGTGVDEQYF. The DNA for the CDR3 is TGTGCCAGTAGTACTTCCGGGACAGGGGTGGACGAGCAGTACTTC.

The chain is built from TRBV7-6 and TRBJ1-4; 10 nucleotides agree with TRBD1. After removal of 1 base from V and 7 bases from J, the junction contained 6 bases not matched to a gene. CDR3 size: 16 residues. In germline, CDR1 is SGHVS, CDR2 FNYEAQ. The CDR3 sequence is CASSLETGGGGEKLFF. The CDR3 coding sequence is TGTGCCAGCAGCTTAGAGACAGGGGGCGGGGGTGAAAAACTGTTTTTT. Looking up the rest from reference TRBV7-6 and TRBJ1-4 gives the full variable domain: GAGVSQSPRYKVTKRGQDVALRCDPISGHVSLYWYRQALGQGPEFLTYFNYEAQQDKSGLPNDRFSAERPEGSISTLTIQRTEQRDSAMYRCASSLETGGGGEKLFFGSGTQLSVL.

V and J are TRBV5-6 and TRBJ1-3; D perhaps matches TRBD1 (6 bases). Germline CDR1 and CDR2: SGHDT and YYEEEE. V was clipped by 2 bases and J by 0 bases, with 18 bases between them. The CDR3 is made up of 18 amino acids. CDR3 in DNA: TGTGCCAGCAGCTTCCGCCCCAGGACAGCCGACTCTGGAAACACCATATATTTT. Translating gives CASSFRPRTADSGNTIYF.

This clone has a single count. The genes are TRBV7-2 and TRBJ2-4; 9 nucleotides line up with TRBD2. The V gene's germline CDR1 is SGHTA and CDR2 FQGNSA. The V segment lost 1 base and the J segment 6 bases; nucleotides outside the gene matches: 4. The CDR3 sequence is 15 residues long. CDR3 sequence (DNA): TGTGCCAGCAGCTTAGTAGCGGGAGAAGGAAACATTCAGTACTTC. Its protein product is CASSLVAGEGNIQYF.

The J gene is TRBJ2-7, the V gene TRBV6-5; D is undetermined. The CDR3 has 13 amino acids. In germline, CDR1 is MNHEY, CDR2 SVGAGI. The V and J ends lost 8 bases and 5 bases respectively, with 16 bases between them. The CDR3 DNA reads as TGTGCCAGCCGACGTTCGGCAGGCCACGAGCAGTACTTC. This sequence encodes CASRRSAGHEQYF.

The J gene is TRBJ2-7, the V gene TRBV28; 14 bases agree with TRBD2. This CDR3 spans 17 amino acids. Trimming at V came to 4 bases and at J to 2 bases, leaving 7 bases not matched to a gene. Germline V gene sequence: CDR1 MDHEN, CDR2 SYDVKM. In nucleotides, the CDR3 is TGTGCCAGCAGTTCAGGGACTAGCGGGAGTAGTCCCTACGAGCAGTACTTC. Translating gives CASSSGTSGSSPYEQYF.

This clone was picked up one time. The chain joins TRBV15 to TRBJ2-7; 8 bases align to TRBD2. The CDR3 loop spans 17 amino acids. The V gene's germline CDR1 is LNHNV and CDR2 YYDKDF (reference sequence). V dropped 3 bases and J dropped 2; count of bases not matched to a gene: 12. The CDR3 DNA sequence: TGTGCCACCAGCAGGATTAGCGGGGCGGCCGAGGCCTACGAGCAGTACTTC. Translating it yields CATSRISGAAEAYEQYF.

DNA of the CDR3: TGTGCCAGCAGCCAAGGACAGGACATTAATGAAAAACTGTTTTTT. Protein product: CASSQGQDINEKLFF. V is TRBV4-2 and J is TRBJ1-4, with a possible D match to TRBD1 (6 bases). Germline CDR1 reads LGHNA; CDR2 reads YNFKEQ. V was clipped by 1 base and J by 4 bases, with 10 bases between them. The CDR3 totals 15 residues.

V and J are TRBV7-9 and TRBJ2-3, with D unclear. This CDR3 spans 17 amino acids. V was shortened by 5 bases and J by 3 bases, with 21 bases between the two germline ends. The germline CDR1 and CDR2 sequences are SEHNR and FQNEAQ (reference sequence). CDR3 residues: CASSRPVVVGATDTQYF. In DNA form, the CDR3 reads TGTGCCAGCAGCCGCCCGGTGGTAGTTGGAGCAACAGATACGCAGTATTTT. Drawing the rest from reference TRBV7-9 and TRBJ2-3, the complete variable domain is DTGVSQNPRHKITKRGQNVTFRCDPISEHNRLYWYRQTLGQGPEFLTYFQNEAQLEKSRLLSDRFSAERPKGSFSTLEIQRTEQGDSAMYLCASSRPVVVGATDTQYFGPGTRLTVL.

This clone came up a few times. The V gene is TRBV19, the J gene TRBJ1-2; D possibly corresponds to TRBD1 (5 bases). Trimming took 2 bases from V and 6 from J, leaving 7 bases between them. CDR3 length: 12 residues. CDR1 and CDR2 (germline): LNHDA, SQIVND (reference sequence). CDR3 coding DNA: TGTGCCAGTAGTATAAGGGGCGATGGCTACACCTTC. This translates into CASSIRGDGYTF.

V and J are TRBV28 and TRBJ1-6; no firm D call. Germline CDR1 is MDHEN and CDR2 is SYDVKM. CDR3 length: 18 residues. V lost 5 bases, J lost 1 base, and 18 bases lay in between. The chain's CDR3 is CASSPWEIGGSYNSPLHF. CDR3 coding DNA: TGTGCCAGCAGTCCCTGGGAGATTGGAGGATCCTATAATTCACCCCTCCACTTT. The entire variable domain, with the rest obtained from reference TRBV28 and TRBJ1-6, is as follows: DVKVTQSSRYLVKRTGEKVFLECVQDMDHENMFWYRQDPGLGLRLIYFSYDVKMKEKGDIPEGYSVSREKKERFSLILESASTNQTSMYLCASSPWEIGGSYNSPLHFGNGTRLTVT.

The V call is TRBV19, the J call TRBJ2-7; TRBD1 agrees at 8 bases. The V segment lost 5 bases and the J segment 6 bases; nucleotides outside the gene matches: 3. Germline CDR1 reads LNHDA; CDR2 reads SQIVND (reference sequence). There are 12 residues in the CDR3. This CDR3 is CASSQGAGEQYF. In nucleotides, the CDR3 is TGTGCCAGTAGTCAGGGGGCTGGCGAGCAGTACTTC.

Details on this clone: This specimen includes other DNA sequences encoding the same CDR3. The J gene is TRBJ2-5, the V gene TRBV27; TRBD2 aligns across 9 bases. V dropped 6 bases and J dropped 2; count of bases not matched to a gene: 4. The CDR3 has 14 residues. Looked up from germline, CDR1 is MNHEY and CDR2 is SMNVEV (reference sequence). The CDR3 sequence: CASSLAGLQETQYF. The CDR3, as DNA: TGTGCCAGCAGCCTAGCGGGGCTACAAGAGACCCAGTACTTC.

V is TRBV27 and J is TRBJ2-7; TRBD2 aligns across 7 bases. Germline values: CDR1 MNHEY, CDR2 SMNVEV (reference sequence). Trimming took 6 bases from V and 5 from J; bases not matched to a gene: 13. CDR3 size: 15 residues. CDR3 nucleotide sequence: TGTGCCAGCAGGGACTCGGGACTAATCAAGGACGAGCAGTACTTC. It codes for CASRDSGLIKDEQYF.

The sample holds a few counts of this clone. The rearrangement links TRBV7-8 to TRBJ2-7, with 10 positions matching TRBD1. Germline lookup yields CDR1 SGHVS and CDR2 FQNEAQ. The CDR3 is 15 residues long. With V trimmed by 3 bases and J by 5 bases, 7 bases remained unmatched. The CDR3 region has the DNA TGTGCCAGCAGCTTTGTGGGACAGGGGTCGAACGAGCAGTACTTC. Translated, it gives CASSFVGQGSNEQYF.

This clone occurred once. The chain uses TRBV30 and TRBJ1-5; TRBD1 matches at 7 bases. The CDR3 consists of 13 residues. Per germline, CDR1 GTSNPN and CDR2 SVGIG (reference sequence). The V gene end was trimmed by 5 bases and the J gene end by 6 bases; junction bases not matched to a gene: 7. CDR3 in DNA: TGTGCCTGGGGGCAGGGGGTGGCTCAGCCCCAGCATTTT. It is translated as CAWGQGVAQPQHF.

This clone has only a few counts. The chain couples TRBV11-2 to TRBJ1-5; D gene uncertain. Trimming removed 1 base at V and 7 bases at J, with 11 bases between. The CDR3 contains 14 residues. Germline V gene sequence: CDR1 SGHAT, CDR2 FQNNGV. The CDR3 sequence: CASSLVPGWQPQHF. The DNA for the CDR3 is TGTGCCAGCAGCTTAGTCCCAGGTTGGCAGCCCCAGCATTTT. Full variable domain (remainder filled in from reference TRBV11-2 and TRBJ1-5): EAGVAQSPRYKIIEKRQSVAFWCNPISGHATLYWYQQILGQGPKLLIQFQNNGVVDDSQLPKDRFSAERLKGVDSTLKIQPAKLEDSAVYLCASSLVPGWQPQHFGDGTRLSIL.

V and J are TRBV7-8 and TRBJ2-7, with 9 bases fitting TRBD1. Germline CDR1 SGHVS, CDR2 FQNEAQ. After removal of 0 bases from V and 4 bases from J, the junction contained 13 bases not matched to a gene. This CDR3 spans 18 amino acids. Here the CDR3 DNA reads TGTGCCAGCAGCTTAGCGTCAACACAGGGGGCTCTAAGGTACGAGCAGTACTTC. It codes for CASSLASTQGALRYEQYF. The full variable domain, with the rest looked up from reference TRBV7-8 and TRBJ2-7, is GAGVSQSPRYKVAKRGQDVALRCDPISGHVSLFWYQQALGQGPEFLTYFQNEAQLDKSGLPSDRFFAERPEGSVSTLKIQRTQQEDSAVYLCASSLASTQGALRYEQYFGPGTRLTVT.

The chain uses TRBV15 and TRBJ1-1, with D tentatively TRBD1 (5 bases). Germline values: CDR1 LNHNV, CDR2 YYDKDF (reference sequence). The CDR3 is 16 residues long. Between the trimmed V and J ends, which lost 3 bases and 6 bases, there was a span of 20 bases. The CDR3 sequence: CATSRIVGRSGSEAFF. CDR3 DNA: TGTGCCACCAGCAGGATCGTGGGGCGATCGGGTTCTGAAGCTTTCTTT.

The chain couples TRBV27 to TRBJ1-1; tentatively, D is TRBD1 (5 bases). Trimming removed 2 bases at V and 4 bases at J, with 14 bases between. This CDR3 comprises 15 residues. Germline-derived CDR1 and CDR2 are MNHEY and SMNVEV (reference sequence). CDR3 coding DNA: TGTGCCAGCAGTTTAGGGAAAGGGGTGAGCACTGAAGCTTTCTTT. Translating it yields CASSLGKGVSTEAFF.